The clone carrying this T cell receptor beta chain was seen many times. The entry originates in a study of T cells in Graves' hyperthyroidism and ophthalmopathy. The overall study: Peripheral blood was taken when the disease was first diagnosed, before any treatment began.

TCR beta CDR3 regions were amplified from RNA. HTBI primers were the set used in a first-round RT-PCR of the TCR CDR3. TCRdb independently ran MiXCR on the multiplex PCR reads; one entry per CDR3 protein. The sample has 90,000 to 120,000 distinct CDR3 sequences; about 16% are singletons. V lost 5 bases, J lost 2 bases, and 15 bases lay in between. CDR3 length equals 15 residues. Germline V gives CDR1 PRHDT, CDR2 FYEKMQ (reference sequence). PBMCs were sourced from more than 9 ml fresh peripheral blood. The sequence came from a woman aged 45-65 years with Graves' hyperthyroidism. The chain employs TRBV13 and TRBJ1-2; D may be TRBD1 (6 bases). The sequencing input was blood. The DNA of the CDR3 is TGTGCCAGCAGCCCATCCCTACAGGGAAACTATGGCTACACCTTC. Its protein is CASSPSLQGNYGYTF. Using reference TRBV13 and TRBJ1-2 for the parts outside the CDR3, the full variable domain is AAGVIQSPRHLIKEKRETATLKCYPIPRHDTVYWYQQGPGQDPQFLISFYEKMQSDKGSIPDRFSAQQFSDYHSELNMSSLELGDSALYFCASSPSLQGNYGYTFGSGTRLTVV.